This paragraph covers one T cell receptor (beta chain) sequence. What it binds is not known. PCR used 60 Vbeta primers and 13 Jbeta primers. This table comes from immunoSEQ multiplex PCR, and its TCRdb copy is limited to in-frame clones, with some not included. This specimen shows some 120,000 clones; the ten leading clones hold roughly 2%. This sample stems from a study of cytomegalovirus exposure and HLA in healthy donors. In the study overall: Across about 400 genotyped donors, 81% landed in the Caucasian-associated ancestry cluster.

Study conclusions and caveats: An analysis done earlier found most TCR beta V segments productive about 87% or about 30% of the time. At a 0.05 false discovery rate, a later analysis found 18,000 or so TCR beta sequences to be associated with HLA alleles. Specificity of a few CMV-associated chains for CMV antigens was verified in vitro.

The V gene lost 3 bases and the J gene lost 2 bases, with 6 bases spanning the gap. This CDR3 region has 14 residues. The germline gives CDR1 SGHRS, CDR2 YFSETQ. The receptor's source is a man aged 35 to 55 in good health and CMV-seronegative. The specimen sequenced was PBMCs. The chain recombines TRBV5-1 with TRBJ2-6, with D perhaps matching TRBD2 (6 bases). The CDR3 DNA follows: TGCGCCAGCAGCTGGGGGGCTGGGGCCAACGTCCTGACTTTC. This translates into CASSWGAGANVLTF.